The rows below give T cell receptor beta chains drawn from one sample of a study of shared clonotypes between healthy human individuals. Sequencing used immunoSEQ multiplex PCR; TCRdb keeps in-frame clones, though not all of them. The sample consists of over 2 million clones, approximately 90% of them appearing once. The sequencing sample was made of naive CD4+ T cells from PBMCs. These receptor sequences come from a man aged 18-30 years in good health. Some clones in this sample may be carry-over from other donors' samples. Each CDR3 is given without its conserved first and last residue.

TRBV28	TRBJ2-7	ASSHTGEQY
TRBV4-1	TRBJ2-1	ASSQISGSREQF
TRBV6-5	TRBJ1-5	ASRGGLVQPQH
TRBV7-7	TRBJ2-2	ASSLGLAGAGELF
TRBV5-1	TRBJ2-7	ASSLERTADEQY
TRBV28	TRBJ2-7	ASSPPSTSGAWD
TRBV5-1	TRBJ2-7	ASSLAGGGTGAYEQY
TRBV5-1	TRBJ2-7	ASSPTYDSYEQY
TRBV6-5	TRBJ1-1	ASSYSTQGAREAF
TRBV6-6	TRBJ2-4	ASSTLWQGKNIQY
TRBV28	TRBJ2-3	ASSFSTDTQY
TRBV29-1	TRBJ2-1	SVLGDSGRGIDEQF
TRBV7-9	TRBJ2-5	ASSFRPPGGETQY
TRBV9	TRBJ1-3	ASSPRGKRTVSGNTIY